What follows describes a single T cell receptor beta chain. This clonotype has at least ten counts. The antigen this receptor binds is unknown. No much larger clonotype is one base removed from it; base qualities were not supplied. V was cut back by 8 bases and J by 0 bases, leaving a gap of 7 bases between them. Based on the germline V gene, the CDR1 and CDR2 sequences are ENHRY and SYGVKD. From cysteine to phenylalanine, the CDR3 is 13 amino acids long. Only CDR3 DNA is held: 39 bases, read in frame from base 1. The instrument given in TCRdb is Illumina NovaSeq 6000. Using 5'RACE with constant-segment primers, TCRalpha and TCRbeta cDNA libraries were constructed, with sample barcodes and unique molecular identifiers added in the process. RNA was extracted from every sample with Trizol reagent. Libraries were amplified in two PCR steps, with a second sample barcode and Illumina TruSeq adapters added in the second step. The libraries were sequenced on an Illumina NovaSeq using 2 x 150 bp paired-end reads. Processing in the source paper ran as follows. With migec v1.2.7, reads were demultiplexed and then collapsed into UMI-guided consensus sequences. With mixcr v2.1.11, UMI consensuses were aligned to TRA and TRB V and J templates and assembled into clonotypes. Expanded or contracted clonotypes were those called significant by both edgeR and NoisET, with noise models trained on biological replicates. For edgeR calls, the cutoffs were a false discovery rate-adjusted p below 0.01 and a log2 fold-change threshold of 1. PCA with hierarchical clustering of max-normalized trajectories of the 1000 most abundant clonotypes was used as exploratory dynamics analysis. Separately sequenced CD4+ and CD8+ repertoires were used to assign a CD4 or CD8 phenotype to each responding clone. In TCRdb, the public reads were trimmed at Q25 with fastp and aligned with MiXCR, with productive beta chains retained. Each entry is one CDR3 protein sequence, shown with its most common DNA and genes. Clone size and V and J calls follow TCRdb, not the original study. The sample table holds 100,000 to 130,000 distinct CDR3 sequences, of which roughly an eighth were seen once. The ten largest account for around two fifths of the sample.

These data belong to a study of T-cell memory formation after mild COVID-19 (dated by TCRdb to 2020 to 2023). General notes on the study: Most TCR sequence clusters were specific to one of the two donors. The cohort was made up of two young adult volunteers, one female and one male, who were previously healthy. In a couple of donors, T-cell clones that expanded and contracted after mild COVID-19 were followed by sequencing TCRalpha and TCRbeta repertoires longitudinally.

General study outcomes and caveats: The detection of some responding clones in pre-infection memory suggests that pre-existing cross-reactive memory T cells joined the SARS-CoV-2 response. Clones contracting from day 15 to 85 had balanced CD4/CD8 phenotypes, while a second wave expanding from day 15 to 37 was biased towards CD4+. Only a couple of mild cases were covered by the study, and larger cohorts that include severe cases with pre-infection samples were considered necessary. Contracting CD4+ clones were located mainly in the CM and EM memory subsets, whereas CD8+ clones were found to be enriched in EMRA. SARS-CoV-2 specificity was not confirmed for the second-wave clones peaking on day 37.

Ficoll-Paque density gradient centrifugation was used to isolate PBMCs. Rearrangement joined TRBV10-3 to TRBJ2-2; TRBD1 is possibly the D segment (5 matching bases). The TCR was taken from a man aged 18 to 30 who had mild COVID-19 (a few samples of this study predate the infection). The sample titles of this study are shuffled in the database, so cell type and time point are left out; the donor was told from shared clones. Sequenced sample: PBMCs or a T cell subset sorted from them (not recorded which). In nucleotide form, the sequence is TGTGCCATCGACAGAGCGAACACCGGGGAGCTGTTTTTT. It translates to CAIDRANTGELFF.